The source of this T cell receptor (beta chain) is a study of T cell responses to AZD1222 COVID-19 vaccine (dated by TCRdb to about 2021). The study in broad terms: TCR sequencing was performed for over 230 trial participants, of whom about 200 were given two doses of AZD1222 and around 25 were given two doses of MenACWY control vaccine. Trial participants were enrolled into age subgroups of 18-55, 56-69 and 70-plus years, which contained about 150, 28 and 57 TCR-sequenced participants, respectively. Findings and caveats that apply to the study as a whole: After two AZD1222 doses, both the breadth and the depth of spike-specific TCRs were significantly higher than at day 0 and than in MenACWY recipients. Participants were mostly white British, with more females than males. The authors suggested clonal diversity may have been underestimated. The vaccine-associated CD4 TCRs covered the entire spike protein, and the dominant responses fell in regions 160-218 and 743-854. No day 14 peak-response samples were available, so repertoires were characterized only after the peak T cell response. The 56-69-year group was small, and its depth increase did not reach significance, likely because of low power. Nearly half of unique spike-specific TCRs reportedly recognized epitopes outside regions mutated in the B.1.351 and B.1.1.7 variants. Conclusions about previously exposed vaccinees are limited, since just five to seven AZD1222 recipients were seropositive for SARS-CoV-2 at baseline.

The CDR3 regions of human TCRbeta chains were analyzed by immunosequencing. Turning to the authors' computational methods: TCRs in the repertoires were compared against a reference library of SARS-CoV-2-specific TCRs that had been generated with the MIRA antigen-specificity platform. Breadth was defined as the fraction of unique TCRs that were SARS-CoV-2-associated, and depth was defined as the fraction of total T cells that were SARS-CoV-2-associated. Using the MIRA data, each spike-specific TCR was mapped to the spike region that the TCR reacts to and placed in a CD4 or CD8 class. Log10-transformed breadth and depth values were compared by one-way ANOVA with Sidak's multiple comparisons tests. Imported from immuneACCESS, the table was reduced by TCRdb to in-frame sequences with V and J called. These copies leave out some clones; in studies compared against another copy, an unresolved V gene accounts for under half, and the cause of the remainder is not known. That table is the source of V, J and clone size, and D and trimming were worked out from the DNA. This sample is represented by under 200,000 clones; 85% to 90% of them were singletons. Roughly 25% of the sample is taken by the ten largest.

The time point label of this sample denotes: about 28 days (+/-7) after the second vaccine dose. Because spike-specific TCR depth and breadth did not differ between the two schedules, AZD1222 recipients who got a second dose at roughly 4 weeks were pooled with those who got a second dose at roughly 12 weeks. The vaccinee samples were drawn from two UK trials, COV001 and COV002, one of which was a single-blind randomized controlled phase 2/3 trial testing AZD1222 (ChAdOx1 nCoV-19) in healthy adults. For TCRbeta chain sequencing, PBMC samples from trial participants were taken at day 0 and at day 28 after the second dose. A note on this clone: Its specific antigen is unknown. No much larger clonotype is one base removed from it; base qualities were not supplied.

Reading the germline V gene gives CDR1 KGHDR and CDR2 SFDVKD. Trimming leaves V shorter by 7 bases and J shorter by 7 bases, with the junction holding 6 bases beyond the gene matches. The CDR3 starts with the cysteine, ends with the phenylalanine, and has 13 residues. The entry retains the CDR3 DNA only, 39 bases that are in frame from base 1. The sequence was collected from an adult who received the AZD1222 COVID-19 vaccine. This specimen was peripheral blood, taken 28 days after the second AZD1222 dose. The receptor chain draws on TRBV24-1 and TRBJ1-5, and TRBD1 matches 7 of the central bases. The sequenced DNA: TGTGCCACCAGCCGAGACAGGGCCCAGCCCCAGCATTTT. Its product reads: CATSRDRAQPQHF.